This TCR beta chain was recorded in a study of CD8 T cells in Susac syndrome. Random hexamers were used to reverse transcribe about 0.5 to 1 ug of RNA. It was immunoSEQ multiplex PCR that amplified TCR beta CDR3 across 54 Vbeta and 13 Jbeta. Each CDR3 protein is one row after TCRdb ran MiXCR on the immunoSEQ multiplex PCR reads. The profile shows 150,000 to 200,000 distinct CDR3 sequences, under 97% of them singletons. Germline V gene sequence: CDR1 MGHDK, CDR2 SYGVNS. V lost 3 bases, J lost 8 bases, and 9 bases stayed unmatched. This CDR3 region has 15 residues. In contrast to the negatively isolated CD8+ and CD4+ T cells, TEMRA cells were FACS-enriched.

The chain recombines TRBV25-1 with TRBJ2-1, with 8 bases aligning to TRBD2. This clonotype originated in a human donor with multiple sclerosis. Specimen: CD4+ T cells from PBMCs. CDR3 in amino acids: CASSDPGGAWDEQFF. The CDR3 bases are TGTGCCAGCAGTGATCCGGGGGGGGCCTGGGATGAGCAGTTCTTC.